The 7 T cell receptor beta chains below all came from one sample that was sequenced in a study of blood T cells in healthy people across ages. It was with a sample-barcoded 5' primer and a J-beta primer mix that a second PCR of about 6 to 12 cycles was run. TCRdb recomputed calls from the 5' RACE reads with MiXCR, one row per CDR3 protein. The sample lists about 1.5 million distinct CDR3 sequences; around 42% were seen once. Sequenced input: blood. These receptors all stem from a woman aged 18-29 years in good health.

The chain links TRBV20-1 to TRBJ2-3, with 8 bases matching TRBD1. Trimming cost V 1 base and J 5 bases; bases outside gene matches: 5. The CDR3 totals 14 residues. The germline V gene has CDR1 DFQATT and CDR2 SNEGSKA (reference sequence). CDR3 sequence reads: CSARGGQGGDTQYF. CDR3 bases: TGCAGTGCTAGAGGAGGACAGGGTGGAGATACGCAGTATTTT.

This chain uses TRBV6-5 with TRBJ1-1; unclear D gene. In germline, CDR1 is MNHEY, CDR2 SVGAGI. V was shortened by 0 bases and J by 5 bases, with 13 bases between the two germline ends. This CDR3 region has 15 residues. CDR3 in amino acids: CASSYSFSIPTEAFF. CDR3 nucleotides: TGTGCCAGCAGTTACTCTTTTTCTATTCCGACTGAAGCTTTCTTT.

On this clonotype: At one end the junction does not follow the germline gene, possibly because of a read error. The chain is built from TRBV10-3 and TRBJ2-2, with D unclear. The CDR3 is made up of 14 amino acids. CDR1 is ENHRY and CDR2 is SYGVKD in the germline V gene. CDR3 region: CAISPPSSTEELFF. Here the CDR3 DNA reads TGTGCCATCAGTCCCCCATCGTCCACCGAGGAGCTGTTTTTT.

The chain has TRBV30 and TRBJ2-3, with D perhaps matching TRBD2 (5 bases). Trimming left V 2 bases short and J 5 bases short, with 17 bases between. This CDR3 comprises 15 residues. The germline gives CDR1 GTSNPN, CDR2 SVGIG (reference sequence). The DNA of the CDR3 is TGTGCCTGGAGTAATCCTAGCTTTATTGGAGATACGCAGTATTTT. Translation: CAWSNPSFIGDTQYF.

This chain uses TRBV6-1 with TRBJ2-2; maybe TRBD2 (5 bases). The CDR3 consists of 14 residues. Deletions cut 4 bases from V and 6 bases from J, with 12 bases between. Germline V CDR1 and CDR2: MNHNS, SASEGT. In DNA form, the CDR3 reads TGTGCCAGCAGTGCGTTCAGTAGCGCCGGGGAGCTGTTTTTT. It encodes CASSAFSSAGELFF.

This clonotype occurred a few times. This chain links TRBV9 with TRBJ2-7; TRBD2 aligns across 7 bases. The CDR3 contains 14 residues. V trimming: 4 bases; J trimming: 4 bases; junction bases outside the gene matches: 8. From germline, CDR1 is SGDLS and CDR2 YYNGEE. CDR3 residues: CASSSPGTTYEQYF. CDR3 in DNA: TGTGCCAGCAGCAGCCCCGGGACTACTTACGAGCAGTACTTC.

This clonotype was detected only a few times. The rearrangement links TRBV7-6 to TRBJ2-7; a possible D gene is TRBD1 (6 bases). The V and J ends lost 1 base and 0 bases respectively, with 16 bases between them. Germline V gene lookup returns CDR1 SGHVS and CDR2 FNYEAQ. This CDR3 spans 17 amino acids. CDR3 sequence (DNA): TGTGCCAGCAGCTTAGTTCCCCCAACAGGGAGCTCCTACGAGCAGTACTTC. As protein: CASSLVPPTGSSYEQYF.